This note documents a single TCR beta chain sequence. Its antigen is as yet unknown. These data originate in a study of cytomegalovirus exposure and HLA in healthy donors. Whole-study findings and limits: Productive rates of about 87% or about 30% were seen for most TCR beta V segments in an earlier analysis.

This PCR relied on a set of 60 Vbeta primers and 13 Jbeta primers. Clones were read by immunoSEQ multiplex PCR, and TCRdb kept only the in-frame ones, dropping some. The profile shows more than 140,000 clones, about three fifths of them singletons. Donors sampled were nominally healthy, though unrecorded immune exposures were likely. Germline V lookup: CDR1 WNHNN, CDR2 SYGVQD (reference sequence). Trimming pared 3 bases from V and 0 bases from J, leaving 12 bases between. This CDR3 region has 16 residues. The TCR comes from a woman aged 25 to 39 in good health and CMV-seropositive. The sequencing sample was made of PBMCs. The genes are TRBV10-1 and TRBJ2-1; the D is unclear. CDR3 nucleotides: TGCGCCAGCAGTGACCAGCGCGTGAGCTCCTACAATGAGCAGTTCTTC. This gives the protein CASSDQRVSSYNEQFF.